This record concerns one T cell receptor (beta chain) sequence. Its antigen is currently unknown. The table came from immunoSEQ multiplex PCR; TCRdb's copy has only in-frame clones and leaves some out. The sample lists around 310,000 clones, roughly 80% occurring once. These data originate in a study of cytotoxic CD8 clonotypes in ibrutinib-treated CLL. Study-wide findings and caveats: At ibrutinib response, clonality increased, and at progression it declined back toward baseline. Against age-matched healthy donors, baseline clonality ran higher and tracked circulating CD8+ T-cell counts.

V lost 2 bases, J lost 0 bases, and 5 bases lay in between. CDR3 length equals 13 residues. CDR1 is MDHEN and CDR2 is SYDVKM in the germline V gene. This TCR derives from a human donor with chronic lymphocytic leukemia. The chain has TRBV28 and TRBJ2-7; D gene uncertain. Sequences were derived from PBMCs, sampled before ibrutinib treatment. The CDR3 sequence: CASSLPFSYEQYF. In DNA, the CDR3 is TGTGCCAGCAGTTTACCCTTCTCCTACGAGCAGTACTTC.